These T cell receptor beta chains were read from a single sample in a study of quantifying T cell responses using KT2 cells. MiXCR, applied by TCRdb to the UMI-ligation and nested PCR reads, yields one record per CDR3 protein. The table has around 50,000 distinct CDR3 sequences, roughly 10% seen once. The sequenced sample was PBMCs spiked with cells of the T cell clone KT2. These receptor sequences come from a human donor. CDR3s leave out the opening cysteine and the closing phenylalanine or tryptophan.

v_gene,j_gene,CDR3aa
TRBV7-2,TRBJ1-6,ASSLEMVRWNSPLH
TRBV2,TRBJ2-3,AVRTGFHTDTQY
TRBV5-1,TRBJ2-1,ASSLISYDFTATEQF
TRBV2,TRBJ2-1,ASRPDRLTYNEQF
TRBV4-2,TRBJ2-1,ASSHPMTGLSYNEQF
TRBV25-1,TRBJ2-2,ASSPTVNTGELF
TRBV20-1,TRBJ2-2,SARLAGDTGELF
TRBV7-6,TRBJ2-7,ASGSRLSSYEQY
TRBV3-1,TRBJ2-1,ASRGWGEQF
TRBV5-1,TRBJ1-1,ASSLAGYSTEAF
TRBV28,TRBJ1-5,ASSLTGSFNQPQH
TRBV6-5,TRBJ1-6,ASSRDRNSPLH
TRBV20-1,TRBJ1-1,SARDQGRFTEAF
TRBV6-6,TRBJ1-1,ASRGTHEGTNTEAF
TRBV19,TRBJ2-7,ASSTPGRVEQY
TRBV2,TRBJ2-3,ASSVGLADTDTQY
TRBV21-1,TRBJ2-7,ASSMGAAGTSGVSGYEQY
TRBV20-1,TRBJ1-3,SAVRDHSGNTIY
TRBV4-3,TRBJ1-5,ASSQEWAGGQTDQPQH
TRBV6-5,TRBJ2-7,ASSSLQNEQY
TRBV24-1,TRBJ2-1,ATARGGSYNEQF
TRBV7-9,TRBJ1-5,ASSLDLGVDQPQH